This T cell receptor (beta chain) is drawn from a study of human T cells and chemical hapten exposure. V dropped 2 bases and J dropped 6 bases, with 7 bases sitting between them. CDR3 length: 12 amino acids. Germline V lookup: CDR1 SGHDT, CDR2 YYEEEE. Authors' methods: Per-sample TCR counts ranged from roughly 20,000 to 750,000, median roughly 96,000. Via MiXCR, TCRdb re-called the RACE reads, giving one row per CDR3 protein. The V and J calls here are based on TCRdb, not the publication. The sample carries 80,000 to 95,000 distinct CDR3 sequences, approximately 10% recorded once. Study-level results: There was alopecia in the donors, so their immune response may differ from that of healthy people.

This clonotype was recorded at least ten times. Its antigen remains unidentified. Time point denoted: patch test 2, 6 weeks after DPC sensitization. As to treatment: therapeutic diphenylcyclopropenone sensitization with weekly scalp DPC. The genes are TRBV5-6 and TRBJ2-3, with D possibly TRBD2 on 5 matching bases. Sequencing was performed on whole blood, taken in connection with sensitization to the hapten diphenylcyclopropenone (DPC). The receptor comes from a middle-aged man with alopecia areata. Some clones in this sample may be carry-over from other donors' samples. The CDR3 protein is CASSLGLDTQYF. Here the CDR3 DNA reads TGTGCCAGCAGCTTAGGACTGGATACGCAGTATTTT.